The TCR beta chain under discussion was sequenced for a study of identical twins. Whole-study findings and limits: Conclusions came from cross-sectional statistical analysis, not from following the same donors. Where beta out-of-frame sequences were concerned, excess twin sharing was weaker. Invariant MAIT and iNKT cells may have partly biased zero-insertion analyses.

A universal primer site arose from template switching, and cDNA bore unique molecular identifiers. In TCRdb, the 5' RACE reads were re-called with MiXCR into one record per CDR3 protein. The table has about 690,000 distinct CDR3 sequences, around 6% seen once. Comments on this clonotype: The antigen remains unidentified.

The sequencing sample was made of naive T cells sorted from blood. The receptor's source is a man between 18 and 35 years old in good health.

As DNA, the CDR3 is TGTGCCAGCAGTCCAGTAGGGGGGACAGGGCCCTCCGAGCAGTACTTC. Encoded protein: CASSPVGGTGPSEQYF. The V gene is TRBV12-3 or TRBV12-4, the J gene TRBJ2-7, with TRBD1 identical over 9 bases. There are 16 residues in the CDR3. V was clipped by 5 bases and J by 6 bases; unmatched bases: 14.